What follows are 23 T cell receptor beta chains derived from one specimen sequenced in a study of identical twins (dated by TCRdb to the mid-2010s). The library was made by 5' RACE. TCRdb lists the instrument as Illumina HiSeq 2000. TCRdb passed the public sequencing reads through fastp at Q25 and MiXCR, retaining productive beta sequences. CDR3 protein sequences are deduplicated, and each keeps its most common genes and DNA. This sample holds 1.5 million or so distinct CDR3 sequences; less than 35% were observed only once. The ten largest make up less than 0.35% of the sample. The sequenced sample consisted of cord blood. The receptor source for this set is a newborn girl in good health.

This clonotype was seen more than once but under ten times. This sequence joins TRBV30 and TRBJ1-2, with TRBD1 as a possible D gene (5 bases). In germline, CDR1 is GTSNPN, CDR2 SVGIG (reference sequence). The length of the CDR3 is 12 residues. V lost 1 base to trimming and J lost 5 bases, with 8 bases between them. The DNA for the CDR3 is TGTGCCTGGAGTGACAGGACATATGGCTACACCTTC. This encodes CAWSDRTYGYTF.

V usage is TRBV7-2 and J usage is TRBJ1-4, with D perhaps matching TRBD1 (6 bases). The CDR3 is 15 residues long. V was trimmed by 5 bases and J by 3 bases, leaving 13 bases between them. The V gene's germline CDR1 is SGHTA and CDR2 FQGNSA. The CDR3 spells CASSPRQASNEKLFF. The CDR3 DNA sequence: TGTGCCAGCAGCCCCAGACAGGCCTCTAATGAAAAACTGTTTTTT.

The genes are TRBV12-3 or TRBV12-4 and TRBJ1-5; 8 bases fit TRBD1. Trimming cost V 6 bases and J 5 bases; bases outside gene matches: 12. The CDR3 loop spans 16 amino acids. In DNA, the CDR3 is TGTGCCAGCAGCCCCCCGGTAGGACAGGGAGATCAGCCCCAGCATTTT. This codes for CASSPPVGQGDQPQHF.

This clonotype was picked up many times. The gene calls are TRBV12-3 or TRBV12-4 and TRBJ2-3, with TRBD2 matching over 8 bases. This CDR3 contains 15 residues. Trimming took 4 bases from V and 0 from J; bases not matched to a gene: 3. In DNA, the CDR3 is TGTGCCAGCAGTTACGGGGGGGGTAGCACAGATACGCAGTATTTT. It encodes CASSYGGGSTDTQYF.

V is TRBV7-6 and J is TRBJ1-5; 7 bases are a match to TRBD1. Per germline, CDR1 SGHVS and CDR2 FNYEAQ. Losses at the gene ends were 8 bases for V and 4 bases for J; bases not matched to a gene: 11. This CDR3 has 15 amino acids. For the CDR3, the DNA is TGTGCCAGCGGCCGAACAGGGGCCCAAAATCAGCCCCAGCATTTT. The encoded protein is CASGRTGAQNQPQHF.

V is TRBV20-1 and J is TRBJ1-2, with 7 bases that match TRBD1. CDR1 is DFQATT and CDR2 is SNEGSKA in the germline V gene (reference sequence). This CDR3 has 16 amino acids. J lost 5 bases, V lost 1 base, and 13 bases had no gene match. CDR3 nucleotide sequence: TGCAGTGCTAGAGTAGGGACAGTGGGGGCTGGTTATGGCTACACCTTC. Translating gives CSARVGTVGAGYGYTF.

V gene TRBV6-2 or TRBV6-3 combines with J gene TRBJ2-1; 10 bases agree with TRBD2. Germline trimming cut 6 bases from V and 9 bases from J; bases unmatched to any gene: 11. The CDR3 runs to 15 residues. The germline CDR1 and CDR2 sequences are MNHEY and SVGEGT. The CDR3 DNA is TGTGCCAGCAGAAACAGCGGGGGGGCGTCTGGTGAGCAGTTCTTC. Translating it yields CASRNSGGASGEQFF.

Comments on this clonotype: Being one base from a much bigger clone, this may be a read error. This rearrangement joins TRBV2 to TRBJ2-4; 7 bases match TRBD2. The CDR3 is made up of 13 amino acids. The V gene end was trimmed by 8 bases and the J gene end by 0 bases; junction bases not matched to a gene: 1. From germline, CDR1 is SNHLY and CDR2 FYNNEI. The chain's CDR3 is CASGGGAKNIQYF. The CDR3 DNA follows: TGTGCCAGCGGGGGGGGAGCCAAAAACATTCAGTACTTC.

This clonotype has just a few counts. The chain joins TRBV20-1 to TRBJ2-4; D may match TRBD1 or TRBD2 (5 bases each). The end of the DNA is better explained by TRBJ2-7, so the J call may be wrong. CDR3 length: 12 residues. Germline V gene sequence: CDR1 DFQATT, CDR2 SNEGSKA (reference sequence). This CDR3 reads CRTGPTFYEQYF. The CDR3 bases are TGCAGGACGGGACCTACCTTCTACGAGCAGTACTTC.

This clonotype was recorded a few times. V and J are TRBV5-1 and TRBJ2-1, with D possibly TRBD2 on 5 matching bases. The CDR3 runs 16 residues. Deletions cut 3 bases from V and 0 bases from J, with 13 bases between. Germline assignment: CDR1 SGHRS and CDR2 YFSETQ. As DNA, the CDR3 is TGCGCCAGCAGCTCTGACGGACTCAACTCCTACAATGAGCAGTTCTTC. This gives the protein CASSSDGLNSYNEQFF.

This chain joins TRBV20-1 and TRBJ2-1; 9 bases agree with TRBD2. After removal of 7 bases from V and 4 bases from J, the junction contained 2 bases not matched to a gene. Germline V gene lookup returns CDR1 DFQATT and CDR2 SNEGSKA (reference sequence). The CDR3 is 12 amino acids. CDR3 residues: CSVSGSYNEQFF. The CDR3 DNA reads TGCAGTGTTAGCGGGAGTTACAATGAGCAGTTCTTC.

This clonotype showed up many times. The chain is built from TRBV24-1 and TRBJ2-1; TRBD2 matches 9 bases. In germline, CDR1 is KGHDR, CDR2 SFDVKD. The CDR3 extends over 22 amino acids. After removal of 4 bases from V and 5 bases from J, the junction contained 26 bases not matched to a gene. In DNA form, the CDR3 reads TGTGCCACCAGTGACCCCTCTGATGGAGCGGGAGGTTGGAATAAGCCAAACAATGAGCAGTTCTTC. Translating it yields CATSDPSDGAGGWNKPNNEQFF.

This clonotype was seen just once. The rearrangement joins TRBV20-1 to TRBJ1-4; no clear D gene. Trimming cost V 0 bases and J 0 bases, with 8 bases left between them. The CDR3 extends over 15 amino acids. The germline V gene encodes CDR1 DFQATT and CDR2 SNEGSKA (reference sequence). The CDR3 reads CSAREGSATNEKLFF. The CDR3 DNA reads TGCAGTGCTAGAGAAGGCTCTGCAACTAATGAAAAACTGTTTTTT.

The chain couples TRBV9 to TRBJ1-1; tentatively, D is TRBD1 (5 bases). V lost 2 bases and J lost 1, with 6 bases in between. In germline, CDR1 is SGDLS, CDR2 YYNGEE. The CDR3 totals 13 residues. In nucleotides, the CDR3 is TGTGCCAGCAGCGTGGACAAGAACACTGAAGCTTTCTTT. It yields the protein CASSVDKNTEAFF.

This clonotype came up a few times. The genes are TRBV2 and TRBJ2-7, with D perhaps being TRBD1 or TRBD2 (5 bases each). The CDR3 totals 12 residues. Germline CDR1 and CDR2: SNHLY and FYNNEI. V lost 6 bases and J 3 bases, leaving 9 bases between the germline ends. The DNA for the CDR3 is TGTGCCAGCAGAGGGGACGGCTACGAGCAGTACTTC. Translating gives CASRGDGYEQYF.

This chain connects TRBV29-1 to TRBJ1-2, with TRBD1 matching over 7 bases. CDR1 and CDR2 from the germline V gene are SQVTM and ANQGSEA. With V trimmed by 6 bases and J by 1 base, 5 bases remained unmatched. The CDR3 consists of 13 residues. CDR3 sequence: CSVAGGLNYGYTF. CDR3 sequence (DNA): TGCAGCGTGGCAGGGGGGCTTAACTATGGCTACACCTTC. The full variable domain, in which reference TRBV29-1 and TRBJ1-2 provide the parts outside the CDR3, is SAVISQKPSRDICQRGTSLTIQCQVDSQVTMMFWYRQQPGQSLTLIATANQGSEATYESGFVIDKFPISRPNLTFSTLTVSNMSPEDSSIYLCSVAGGLNYGYTFGSGTRLTVV.

This clonotype was detected only once. This chain joins TRBV25-1 and TRBJ2-1, with 15 bases matching TRBD2. Germline trimming cut 8 bases from V and 9 bases from J; bases unmatched to any gene: 2. The length of the CDR3 is 13 residues. Germline lookup yields CDR1 MGHDK and CDR2 SYGVNS. The CDR3 coding sequence is TGTGCCAGCGGACTAGCGGGAGGGACTGAGCAGTTCTTC. It translates to CASGLAGGTEQFF.

This clonotype was picked up a small number of times. The rearrangement links TRBV4-2 to TRBJ2-1; D gene uncertain. V lost 4 bases to trimming and J lost 5 bases, with 18 bases between them. CDR1 is LGHNA and CDR2 is YNFKEQ in the germline V gene. The CDR3 is made up of 16 amino acids. In DNA form, the CDR3 reads TGTGCCAGCAGCCTCGACGTAACAAGGATTAACAATGAGCAGTTCTTC. Translated: CASSLDVTRINNEQFF.

The chain joins TRBV7-2 to TRBJ2-7; 12 bases agree with TRBD2. The CDR3 length is 18 residues. V shed 1 base, J shed 2 bases, and the junction held 9 bases outside the gene matches. Per the germline V gene, CDR1 is SGHTA and CDR2 is FQGNSA. CDR3 nucleotide sequence: TGTGCCAGCAGCTTAGTTTGGCTAGCGGGAGGGAGCCCCTACGAGCAGTACTTC. Protein product: CASSLVWLAGGSPYEQYF.

The genes are TRBV5-1 and TRBJ2-2, with 7 bases fitting TRBD1. The CDR3 runs 15 residues. V shed 7 bases and J 0 bases; nucleotides not matched to a gene: 6. CDR1 is SGHRS and CDR2 is YFSETQ in the germline V gene. As DNA, the CDR3 is TGCGCCAGCCGGAGGACAGGCTCGAACACCGGGGAGCTGTTTTTT. It codes for CASRRTGSNTGELFF.

The sample holds a few counts of this clonotype. The gene calls are TRBV20-1 and TRBJ2-3, with 10 positions matching TRBD2. The ends lost 6 bases at V and 2 bases at J; junction bases unmatched: 5. The CDR3 covers 14 residues. Germline V gene data show CDR1 as DFQATT and CDR2 as SNEGSKA (reference sequence). CDR3 protein: CSASGLADTDTQYF. CDR3 DNA sequence: TGCAGTGCAAGCGGACTAGCGGACACAGATACGCAGTATTTT.

The chain uses TRBV27 and TRBJ2-1; D uncertain. V shed 7 bases and J shed 5 bases, with 21 bases lying between them. In germline, CDR1 is MNHEY, CDR2 SMNVEV (reference sequence). The CDR3 length is 16 residues. Here the CDR3 DNA reads TGTGCCAGCACCTCCTTGGGCGGTACCCCGAACAATGAGCAGTTCTTC. The encoded protein is CASTSLGGTPNNEQFF.

The chain uses TRBV28 and TRBJ1-6; TRBD1 is a possible D gene (5 bases). V gave up 6 bases and J gave up 8 bases, with 26 bases separating them. The germline V gene encodes CDR1 MDHEN and CDR2 SYDVKM. The CDR3 is 18 amino acids. CDR3 region: CASSRPGQSLLLDSPLHF. The DNA of the CDR3 is TGTGCCAGCAGCCGCCCGGGGCAGTCCTTGCTTCTTGATTCACCCCTCCACTTT.